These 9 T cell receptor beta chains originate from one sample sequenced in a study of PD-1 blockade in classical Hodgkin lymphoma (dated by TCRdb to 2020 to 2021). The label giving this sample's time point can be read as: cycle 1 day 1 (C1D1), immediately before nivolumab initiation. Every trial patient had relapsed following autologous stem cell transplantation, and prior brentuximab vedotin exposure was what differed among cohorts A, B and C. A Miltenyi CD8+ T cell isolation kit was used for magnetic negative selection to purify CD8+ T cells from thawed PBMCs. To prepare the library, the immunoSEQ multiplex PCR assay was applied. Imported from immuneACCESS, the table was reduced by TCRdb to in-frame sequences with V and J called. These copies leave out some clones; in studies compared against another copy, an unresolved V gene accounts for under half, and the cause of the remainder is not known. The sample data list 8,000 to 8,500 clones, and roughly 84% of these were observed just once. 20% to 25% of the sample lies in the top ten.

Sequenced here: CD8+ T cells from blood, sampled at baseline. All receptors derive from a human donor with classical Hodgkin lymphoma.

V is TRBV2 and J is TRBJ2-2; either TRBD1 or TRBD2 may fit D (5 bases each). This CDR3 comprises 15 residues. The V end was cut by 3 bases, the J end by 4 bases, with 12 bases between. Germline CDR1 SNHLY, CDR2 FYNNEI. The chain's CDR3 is CASSDFRGVTGELFF. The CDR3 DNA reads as TGTGCCAGCAGTGATTTTAGAGGGGTCACCGGGGAGCTGTTTTTT.

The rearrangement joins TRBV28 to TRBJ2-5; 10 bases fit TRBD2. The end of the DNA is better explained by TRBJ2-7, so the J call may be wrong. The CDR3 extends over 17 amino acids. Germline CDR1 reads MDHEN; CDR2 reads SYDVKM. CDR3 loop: CASTWRGGSGRSYEQYF. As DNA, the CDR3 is TGTGCCAGCACCTGGCGTGGCGGTAGCGGGAGGTCATACGAGCAGTACTTC.

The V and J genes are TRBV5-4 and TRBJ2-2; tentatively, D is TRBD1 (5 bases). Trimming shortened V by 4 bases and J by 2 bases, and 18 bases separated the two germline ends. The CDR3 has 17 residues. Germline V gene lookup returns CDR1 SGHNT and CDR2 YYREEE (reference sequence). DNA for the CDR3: TGTGCCAGCAGCGATTGGGTGACTGACAGAAACACCGGGGAGCTGTTTTTT. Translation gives CASSDWVTDRNTGELFF.

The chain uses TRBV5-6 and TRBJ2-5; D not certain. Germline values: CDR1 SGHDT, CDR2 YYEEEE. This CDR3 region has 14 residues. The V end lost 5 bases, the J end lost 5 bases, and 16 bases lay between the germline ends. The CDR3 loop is CASSQKEAWETQYF. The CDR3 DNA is TGTGCCAGCAGTCAGAAGGAAGCCTGGGAGACCCAGTACTTC. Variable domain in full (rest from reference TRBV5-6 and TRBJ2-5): DAGVTQSPTHLIKTRGQQVTLRCSPKSGHDTVSWYQQALGQGPQFIFQYYEEEERQRGNFPDRFSGHQFPNYSSELNVNALLLGDSALYLCASSQKEAWETQYFGPGTRLLVL.

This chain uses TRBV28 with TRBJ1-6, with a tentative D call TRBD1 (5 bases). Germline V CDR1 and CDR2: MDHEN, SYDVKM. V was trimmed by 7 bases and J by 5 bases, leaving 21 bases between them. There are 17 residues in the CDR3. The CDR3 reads CASTNDREFYHNSPLHF. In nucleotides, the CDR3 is TGTGCCAGCACCAACGACAGAGAATTCTATCATAATTCACCCCTCCACTTT.

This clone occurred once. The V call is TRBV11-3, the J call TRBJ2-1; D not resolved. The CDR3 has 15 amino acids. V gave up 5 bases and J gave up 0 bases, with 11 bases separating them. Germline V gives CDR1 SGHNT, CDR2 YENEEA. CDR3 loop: CASSPRLSSYNEQFF. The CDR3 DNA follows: TGTGCCAGCAGCCCCCGTCTAAGCTCCTACAATGAGCAGTTCTTC.

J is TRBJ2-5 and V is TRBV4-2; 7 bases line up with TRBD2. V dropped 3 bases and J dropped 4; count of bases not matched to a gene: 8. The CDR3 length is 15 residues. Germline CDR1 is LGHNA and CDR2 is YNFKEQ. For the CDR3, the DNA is TGTGCCAGCAGCCACGACTGGGGGGGAGGAGAGACCCAGTACTTC. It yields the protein CASSHDWGGGETQYF.

The CDR3: CASSLHPGQGIPYEQYF. The CDR3 bases are TGTGCCAGCAGCTTACATCCGGGACAGGGGATTCCCTACGAGCAGTACTTC. The rearrangement links TRBV7-2 to TRBJ2-7; TRBD1 matches at 10 bases. The CDR3 consists of 17 residues. The germline V gene has CDR1 SGHTA and CDR2 FQGNSA. V lost 2 bases to trimming and J lost 2 bases; unmatched junction nucleotides: 9.

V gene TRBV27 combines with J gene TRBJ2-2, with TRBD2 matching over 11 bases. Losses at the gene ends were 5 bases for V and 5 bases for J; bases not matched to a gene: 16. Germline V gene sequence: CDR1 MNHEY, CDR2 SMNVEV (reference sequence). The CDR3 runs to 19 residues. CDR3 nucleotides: TGTGCCAGCAGTCCACACCAAATAGCGGGAGGGCCGAGGACCGGGGAGCTGTTTTTT. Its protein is CASSPHQIAGGPRTGELFF.